This TCR beta chain was captured by sequencing in a study of blood T cell repertoires in COVID-19. Turning to the study itself: Acute and convalescent COVID-19 specimens originated in the United States, Italy and Spain.

To note about this clone: The same CDR3 can be traced to other DNA sequences in this sample.

TCRdb's copy holds only in-frame clones and misses some; the assay was immunoSEQ multiplex PCR. The table lists roughly 220,000 clones, roughly 86% of them singletons. Sequencing used peripheral blood. The clonotype comes from a man between 60 and 75 years old with acute or convalescent COVID-19.

CDR3 in amino acids: CASSAGQGVNYGYTF. The CDR3 nucleotides are TGTGCCAGCAGCGCCGGACAGGGGGTGAACTATGGCTACACCTTC. This chain links TRBV9 with TRBJ1-2; the match to TRBD1 covers 10 bases. The trim removed 3 bases at V and 2 bases at J, leaving 4 bases unmatched. CDR3 size: 15 residues. Looked up from germline, CDR1 is SGDLS and CDR2 is YYNGEE.